This TCR beta chain was identified during a study of cytomegalovirus exposure and HLA in healthy donors. The donors were part of the validation cohort of some 120 subjects. That cohort was separate from the first cohort, which comprised 550 to 750 subjects. The CDR3 spans 18 residues. CDR1 is SGHAT, CDR2 FQNNGV, per germline. With 5 bases clipped from V and 2 bases from J, the junction kept 11 bases outside the gene matches. Only in-frame clones appear in the TCRdb table, and some are missing; sequencing was by immunoSEQ multiplex PCR. This table has 150,000 to 180,000 clones, about 86% appearing once.

The V gene is TRBV11-2, the J gene TRBJ2-6; 8 nucleotides align to TRBD2. Sequencing input: PBMCs. The TCR comes from a human donor in good health. The CDR3 DNA reads TGTGCCAGCAGCACGATGGGACTAGGAAGAACTGGGGCCAACGTCCTGACTTTC. It specifies CASSTMGLGRTGANVLTF.